This T cell receptor (beta chain) was sequenced in a study of identical twins. Regarding the study as a whole: While abundant cord blood beta clonotypes carried fewer insertions, memory repertoires showed no such pattern.

TCRdb recomputed calls from the 5' RACE reads with MiXCR, one row per CDR3 protein. The profile shows about 280,000 distinct CDR3 sequences, 8% to 9% of them singletons. Comment on this clonotype: Its antigen remains unidentified.

CDR1 and CDR2 (germline): MNHEY, SMNVEV (reference sequence). This CDR3 region has 15 residues. V was shortened by 7 bases and J by 3 bases, with 16 bases between the two germline ends. The same sample was also studied in work on yellow fever vaccine responses in identical twins. In that study: Twins' vaccine T cell responses were reported to seem partly convergent and partly personalized.

The sample taken for sequencing was memory (CD45RO+) T cells sorted from blood. The TCR sequence derives from a woman between 18 and 29 years old in good health. The rearrangement uses TRBV27 and TRBJ2-1; D gene uncertain. The CDR3 coding sequence is TGTGCCAGCACGCCTCGTCCCTTCGGCTACAATGAGCAGTTCTTC. Its translation: CASTPRPFGYNEQFF.